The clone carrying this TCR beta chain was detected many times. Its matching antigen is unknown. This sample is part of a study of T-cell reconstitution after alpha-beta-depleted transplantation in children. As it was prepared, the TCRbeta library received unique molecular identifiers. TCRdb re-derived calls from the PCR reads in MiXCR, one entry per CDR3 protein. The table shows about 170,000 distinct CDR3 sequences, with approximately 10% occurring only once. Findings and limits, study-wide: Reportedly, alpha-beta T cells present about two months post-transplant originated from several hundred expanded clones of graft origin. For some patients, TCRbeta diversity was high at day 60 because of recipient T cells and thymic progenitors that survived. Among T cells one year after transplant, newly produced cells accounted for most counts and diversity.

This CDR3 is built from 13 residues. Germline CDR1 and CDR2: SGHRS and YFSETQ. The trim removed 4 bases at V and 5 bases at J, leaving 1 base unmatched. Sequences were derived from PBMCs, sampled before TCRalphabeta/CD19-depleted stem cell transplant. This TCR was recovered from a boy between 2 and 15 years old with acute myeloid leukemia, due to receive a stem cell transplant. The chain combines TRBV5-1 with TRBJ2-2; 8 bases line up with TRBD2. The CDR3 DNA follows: TGCGCCAGCAGCCAGCGGGAGACCGGGGAGCTGTTTTTT. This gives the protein CASSQRETGELFF.